These 9 T cell receptor beta chains share one sample of origin, sequenced in a study of T cells in Graves' hyperthyroidism and ophthalmopathy. From RNA transcripts, TCR beta CDR3 regions were amplified. HTBI primers drove first-round RT-PCR of the TCR CDR3. TCRdb ran MiXCR on the multiplex PCR reads and lists one entry per CDR3 protein. The table lists fewer than 500,000 distinct CDR3 sequences, about 13% of them singletons. Sequenced material: blood. The receptors originated from a man aged 25 to 40 with Graves' hyperthyroidism that later progressed to Graves' ophthalmopathy.

This clonotype was counted many times. J is TRBJ2-3 and V is TRBV7-9; D possibly corresponds to TRBD2 (6 bases). With 11 bases removed from V and 1 base from J, the gap between germline ends came to 13 bases. The germline V gene encodes CDR1 SEHNR and CDR2 FQNEAQ (reference sequence). CDR3 length: 13 residues. CDR3 nucleotides: TGTGCCGTTCCGCCGGGGGGCACAGATACGCAGTATTTT. Amino acid sequence: CAVPPGGTDTQYF.

This clonotype appeared many times. This chain links TRBV12-3 or TRBV12-4 with TRBJ1-4, with 8 bases aligning to TRBD1. Trimming at V came to 6 bases and at J to 8 bases, leaving 8 bases not matched to a gene. The CDR3 loop spans 14 amino acids. The CDR3, as DNA: TGTGCCAGCAGCGAACAGGGGGTGGGCGAAAAACTGTTTTTT. Translating gives CASSEQGVGEKLFF.

This clonotype was detected only a few times. The chain couples TRBV6-6 to TRBJ1-3; D not certain. Between the trimmed V and J ends, which lost 2 bases and 4 bases, there was a span of 9 bases. This CDR3 comprises 14 residues. Germline CDR1 and CDR2: MNHNY and SVGAGI (reference sequence). The DNA of the CDR3 is TGTGCCAGCAGTTACCTCTCGGCAGGAAACACCATATATTTT. Amino acids: CASSYLSAGNTIYF.

The table lists this clonotype with a few counts. This chain joins TRBV9 and TRBJ2-7; D possibly corresponds to TRBD2 (8 bases). Trimming removed 4 bases from V and 0 bases from J, with 14 bases in between. The CDR3 length is 15 residues. Germline assignment: CDR1 SGDLS and CDR2 YYNGEE. CDR3 sequence reads: CASSTGGGHSYEQYF. CDR3 DNA: TGTGCCAGCAGCACGGGAGGGGGCCACTCCTACGAGCAGTACTTC.

At least ten counts were recorded for this clonotype. The chain combines TRBV11-2 with TRBJ2-7; D possibly corresponds to TRBD2 (5 bases). V shed 4 bases and J shed 3 bases, with 13 bases lying between them. Germline CDR1 reads SGHAT; CDR2 reads FQNNGV. CDR3 length: 14 amino acids. The CDR3 loop is CASSSDRGNYEQYF. The CDR3 DNA reads as TGTGCCAGCAGCTCAGACCGGGGTAACTACGAGCAGTACTTC. Filled out from reference TRBV11-2 and TRBJ2-7, the complete variable domain reads EAGVAQSPRYKIIEKRQSVAFWCNPISGHATLYWYQQILGQGPKLLIQFQNNGVVDDSQLPKDRFSAERLKGVDSTLKIQPAKLEDSAVYLCASSSDRGNYEQYFGPGTRLTVT.

This clonotype was found many times. The chain is built from TRBV20-1 and TRBJ1-2; possible D gene TRBD1, 5 bases. V lost 2 bases and J lost 7, with 14 bases in between. The CDR3 loop spans 13 amino acids. Germline V gives CDR1 DFQATT, CDR2 SNEGSKA (reference sequence). CDR3: CSARPDSSSGYTF. The CDR3 DNA follows: TGCAGTGCTAGACCAGACAGTTCGTCTGGCTACACCTTC.

A few counts support this clonotype. The rearrangement links TRBV20-1 to TRBJ1-2; no clear D gene. Looked up from germline, CDR1 is DFQATT and CDR2 is SNEGSKA (reference sequence). CDR3 length: 12 amino acids. Trimming stripped 3 bases from V and 1 base from J, with 6 bases between. For the CDR3, the DNA is TGCAGTGCTAGGTCTGATAACTATGGCTACACCTTC. It yields the protein CSARSDNYGYTF.

This rearrangement joins TRBV5-6 to TRBJ2-7, with 9 bases identical to TRBD1. Germline values: CDR1 SGHDT, CDR2 YYEEEE. V shed 2 bases and J 1 base; nucleotides not matched to a gene: 7. The CDR3 consists of 16 residues. The CDR3 spells CASSLARGTGSYEQYF. Here the CDR3 DNA reads TGTGCCAGCAGCTTAGCCCGCGGGACAGGGTCCTACGAGCAGTACTTC.

The chain couples TRBV19 to TRBJ2-1, with D uncertain. This CDR3 spans 13 amino acids. The germline V and J ends were trimmed by 0 bases and 10 bases, with 10 bases remaining between them. The V gene's germline CDR1 is LNHDA and CDR2 SQIVND (reference sequence). In DNA form, the CDR3 reads TGTGCCAGTAGTATAGAGGTGGGCTGGGAGCAGTTCTTC. It yields the protein CASSIEVGWEQFF.